Shown below are 15 T cell receptor beta chains from a single sample sequenced in a study of T cells in Graves' hyperthyroidism and ophthalmopathy. Amplification targeted TCR beta CDR3 regions from RNA transcripts. TCR CDR3 underwent first-round RT-PCR with the HTBI primer set. TCRdb re-derived calls from the multiplex PCR reads in MiXCR, one entry per CDR3 protein. The sample contains 490,000 or so distinct CDR3 sequences, 15% to 20% of which appear only once. Sequencing was carried out using blood. The receptors were gathered from a woman aged 25-40 years with Graves' ophthalmopathy.

This clonotype was counted many times. This chain links TRBV13 with TRBJ2-3, with D maybe TRBD1 (6 bases). CDR3 length: 14 amino acids. Looked up from germline, CDR1 is PRHDT and CDR2 is FYEKMQ (reference sequence). The V and J ends lost 2 bases and 6 bases respectively, with 12 bases between them. This chain's CDR3 is CASSLSGESDTQYF. In DNA form, the CDR3 reads TGTGCCAGCAGCTTATCAGGGGAGTCGGATACGCAGTATTTT.

This clonotype was found many times. This chain uses TRBV6-2 or TRBV6-3 with TRBJ2-7; 13 nucleotides line up with TRBD2. This CDR3 contains 15 residues. With 6 bases clipped from V and 5 bases from J, the junction kept 7 bases outside the gene matches. Germline V CDR1 and CDR2: MNHEY, SVGEGT. The CDR3 coding sequence is TGTGCCAGCAGGGAGACTAGCGGGAGGATCAACGAGCAGTACTTC. It encodes CASRETSGRINEQYF.

The CDR3 is CASSLAQGADTQYF. The CDR3 DNA sequence: TGTGCCAGCAGTTTAGCTCAGGGGGCAGATACGCAGTATTTT. This chain connects TRBV12-3 or TRBV12-4 to TRBJ2-3; 7 nucleotides align to TRBD1. The CDR3 runs to 14 residues. The ends lost 0 bases at V and 4 bases at J; junction bases unmatched: 1.

At least ten counts were recorded for this clonotype. The chain links TRBV11-2 to TRBJ1-1; D is undetermined. The V end was cut by 2 bases, the J end by 0 bases, with 7 bases between. The CDR3 covers 14 residues. Looked up from germline, CDR1 is SGHAT and CDR2 is FQNNGV. DNA of the CDR3: TGTGCCAGCAGCTTATTACAAATGAACACTGAAGCTTTCTTT. This gives the protein CASSLLQMNTEAFF.

This clonotype was counted at least ten times. This rearrangement joins TRBV20-1 to TRBJ2-1, with TRBD2 matching 9 bases. The length of the CDR3 is 14 residues. CDR1 and CDR2 from the germline V gene are DFQATT and SNEGSKA (reference sequence). Losses at the gene ends were 4 bases for V and 8 bases for J; bases not matched to a gene: 9. The CDR3 sequence is CSAMTSGKGDEQFF. The CDR3 nucleotides read TGCAGTGCTATGACTAGCGGTAAAGGGGATGAGCAGTTCTTC.

This clonotype was seen repeatedly, ten times or more. The CDR3 reads CASSHTGQGAGQPQHF. As DNA, the CDR3 is TGTGCCAGTAGTCACACGGGACAGGGGGCCGGTCAGCCCCAGCATTTT. The V gene is TRBV19, the J gene TRBJ1-5; 12 bases fit TRBD1. CDR3 size: 16 residues. V gave up 5 bases and J gave up 6 bases; unmatched junction bases: 8. The germline V gene has CDR1 LNHDA and CDR2 SQIVND (reference sequence).

There are many counts of this clonotype. This rearrangement joins TRBV28 to TRBJ1-2; no clear D gene. Looked up from germline, CDR1 is MDHEN and CDR2 is SYDVKM. Deletions cut 5 bases from V and 4 bases from J, with 17 bases between. The length of the CDR3 is 15 residues. The CDR3 region has the DNA TGTGCCAGCAGTCCATCAGGCCGGTTTCTCTATGGCTACACCTTC. It specifies CASSPSGRFLYGYTF.

This chain links TRBV19 with TRBJ2-7, with a possible D match to TRBD1 (6 bases). This CDR3 spans 17 amino acids. The V end lost 4 bases, the J end lost 6 bases, and 25 bases lay between the germline ends. CDR1 is LNHDA, CDR2 SQIVND, per germline (reference sequence). CDR3 amino acids: CASSNPRATGSMTEQYF. The CDR3 DNA is TGTGCCAGTAGTAACCCCCGCGCCACAGGGAGCATGACCGAGCAGTACTTC.

The chain carries TRBV9 and TRBJ2-7; maybe TRBD1 (6 bases). This CDR3 has 14 residues. Germline lookup yields CDR1 SGDLS and CDR2 YYNGEE. V was cut by 0 bases and J by 3 bases, with 10 bases left in between. CDR3 coding DNA: TGTGCCAGCAGCGTAGTCACAGGGCACTACGAGCAGTACTTC. It translates to CASSVVTGHYEQYF.

This clonotype was seen repeatedly, ten times or more. The rearrangement joins TRBV28 to TRBJ1-1; D call uncertain. The V gene lost 9 bases and the J gene lost 2 bases, with 10 bases spanning the gap. The CDR3 runs to 12 residues. Germline lookup yields CDR1 MDHEN and CDR2 SYDVKM. This CDR3 reads CASVQRNTEAFF. The CDR3 nucleotides are TGTGCCAGTGTACAGAGAAACACTGAAGCTTTCTTT.

This clonotype was picked up many times. The chain links TRBV6-2 or TRBV6-3 to TRBJ2-4, with 14 bases fitting TRBD2. V shed 2 bases and J 7 bases; nucleotides not matched to a gene: 4. The CDR3 consists of 16 residues. Germline V lookup: CDR1 MNHEY, CDR2 SVGEGT. The CDR3 loop reads CASSYGTSGRENIQYF. The CDR3 DNA reads as TGTGCCAGCAGTTACGGGACTAGCGGGAGAGAGAACATTCAGTACTTC.

This clonotype was seen repeatedly, ten times or more. The rearrangement uses TRBV5-1 and TRBJ1-6; no firm D call. V was clipped by 5 bases and J by 6 bases, with 9 bases between them. This CDR3 has 13 residues. Germline values: CDR1 SGHRS, CDR2 YFSETQ. This CDR3 reads CASRPEGNSPLHF. CDR3 nucleotide sequence: TGCGCCAGCAGGCCCGAGGGTAATTCACCCCTCCACTTT.

This clonotype has at least ten counts. V is TRBV18 and J is TRBJ1-1, with D possibly matching TRBD1 (5 bases). V was trimmed by 6 bases and J by 4 bases, leaving 18 bases between them. Germline CDR1 and CDR2: KGHSH and LQKENI. The CDR3 consists of 15 residues. The CDR3 loop reads CASSLGWGRFTEAFF. CDR3 in DNA: TGTGCCAGCTCGTTGGGCTGGGGGAGGTTCACTGAAGCTTTCTTT. Filled out from reference TRBV18 and TRBJ1-1, the complete variable domain reads NAGVMQNPRHLVRRRGQEARLRCSPMKGHSHVYWYRQLPEEGLKFMVYLQKENIIDESGMPKERFSAEFPKEGPSILRIQQVVRGDSAAYFCASSLGWGRFTEAFFGQGTRLTVV.

This clonotype was picked up many times. J is TRBJ2-3 and V is TRBV11-2, with 7 bases that match TRBD2. The germline V gene has CDR1 SGHAT and CDR2 FQNNGV. Germline trimming cut 4 bases from V and 5 bases from J; bases unmatched to any gene: 9. The CDR3 loop spans 15 amino acids. DNA of the CDR3: TGTGCCAGCAGCTCCCGGACTAGTCATCAAGATACGCAGTATTTT. This gives the protein CASSSRTSHQDTQYF.

This clonotype was detected many times. This chain links TRBV3-1 with TRBJ2-5; D is uncertain. This CDR3 has 12 residues. The V end was cut by 3 bases, the J end by 5 bases, with 7 bases between. Germline lookup yields CDR1 LGHDT and CDR2 YNNKEL (reference sequence). Here the CDR3 reads CASSHADETQYF. Written as DNA, the CDR3 is TGTGCCAGCAGCCACGCCGACGAGACCCAGTACTTC.